The rows below give T cell receptor beta chains drawn from one sample of a study of cytomegalovirus exposure and HLA in healthy donors. The protocol was immunoSEQ multiplex PCR, while the TCRdb copy is restricted to in-frame clones and leaves out a portion. This table holds about 150,000 clones, around 80% found once. The sample was PBMCs. These receptors were collected from a man younger than 30 in good health and CMV-seronegative. The CDR3 runs from the conserved cysteine through the conserved F or W. D genes are given only for firm matches. Only part of the rows carry a size: once, few, many, or a class if the clone is expanded.

cdr3_aa	cdr3_nt	v_call	j_call	cdr3_length	d_call	clone_size
CASSIGGVTSNQPQHF	TGTGCCAGTAGTATAGGGGGGGTTACTAGCAATCAGCCCCAGCATTTT	TRBV19	TRBJ1-5	16	-	-
CASSIASRLAGRHEQYF	TGTGCCAGTAGTATAGCCTCTCGACTAGCGGGTCGGCACGAGCAGTACTTC	TRBV19	TRBJ2-7	17	TRBD2	-
CASSDKQGQDGYTF	TGTGCCAGCAGCGATAAACAGGGGCAGGATGGCTACACCTTC	TRBV7-2	TRBJ1-2	14	TRBD1	-
CASSLALANQPQHF	TGTGCCAGCAGCTTGGCCTTGGCAAATCAGCCCCAGCATTTT	TRBV5-6	TRBJ1-5	14	-	-
CASMASADPYNEQFF	TGTGCCAGCATGGCGTCAGCGGACCCCTACAATGAGCAGTTCTTC	TRBV6-5	TRBJ2-1	15	-	-
CAIRGLAEYEQYF	TGTGCCATCCGCGGACTAGCGGAATACGAGCAGTACTTC	TRBV10-3	TRBJ2-7	13	TRBD2	-
CASSVGGLLYNEQFF	TGTGCCAGCAGCGTAGGGGGCCTCCTCTACAATGAGCAGTTCTTC	TRBV9	TRBJ2-1	15	-	-
CASSVSGSQRDTQYF	TGTGCCAGCAGTGTGAGCGGGAGTCAGAGAGATACGCAGTATTTT	TRBV6-1	TRBJ2-3	15	TRBD2	-
CASSGLEDTQYF	TGCGCCAGCAGTGGGTTAGAAGATACGCAGTATTTT	TRBV10-1	TRBJ2-3	12	-	few
CASSWSQGARETQYF	TGTGCCAGCAGCTGGTCCCAGGGGGCGAGGGAGACCCAGTACTTC	TRBV5-6	TRBJ2-5	15	TRBD1	-